These 9 T cell receptor beta chains were sequenced from one sample in a study of blood T cell repertoires in COVID-19. Assay used: immunoSEQ multiplex PCR; TCRdb lists only in-frame clones, some missing. This sample has a few hundred thousand clones, with about 90% found just once. The sequenced sample was PBMCs or T cells enriched from blood (not recorded which). The source of these receptors is a man between 25 and 39 years old who had recovered from COVID-19.

The chain joins TRBV27 to TRBJ1-1; a possible D gene is TRBD1 (5 bases). Germline CDR1 reads MNHEY; CDR2 reads SMNVEV (reference sequence). This CDR3 region has 13 residues. The germline V and J ends were trimmed by 8 bases and 4 bases, with 14 bases remaining between them. The CDR3 spells CASQYGGSTEAFF. The CDR3 nucleotides read TGTGCCAGCCAATACGGGGGTAGCACTGAAGCTTTCTTT.

V is TRBV29-1 and J is TRBJ2-1, with D possibly TRBD2 on 5 matching bases. This CDR3 spans 11 amino acids. V was trimmed by 4 bases and J by 8 bases, leaving 9 bases between them. CDR1 is SQVTM, CDR2 ANQGSEA, per germline. CDR3 in DNA: TGCAGCGTTGGGGAGTTCGATGAGCAGTTCTTC. Amino acids: CSVGEFDEQFF.

This clone has more than one count but fewer than ten. V is TRBV28 and J is TRBJ2-2; 10 nucleotides match TRBD1. Germline loops: CDR1 MDHEN, CDR2 SYDVKM. V trimming: 8 bases; J trimming: 5 bases; junction bases outside the gene matches: 5. The CDR3 is made up of 14 amino acids. In DNA, the CDR3 is TGTGCCAGCCGACAGGGGGCACGGACCGGGGAGCTGTTTTTT. It specifies CASRQGARTGELFF. The full variable domain, its missing parts supplied by reference TRBV28 and TRBJ2-2, is DVKVTQSSRYLVKRTGEKVFLECVQDMDHENMFWYRQDPGLGLRLIYFSYDVKMKEKGDIPEGYSVSREKKERFSLILESASTNQTSMYLCASRQGARTGELFFGEGSRLTVL.

The V gene is TRBV19, the J gene TRBJ2-7; TRBD2 might be the D (5 bases). The CDR3 is made up of 15 amino acids. The germline V gene has CDR1 LNHDA and CDR2 SQIVND (reference sequence). V lost 1 base and J 0 bases, leaving 10 bases between the germline ends. DNA of the CDR3: TGTGCCAGTAGTATAGGACGGGGTACCTCCTACGAGCAGTACTTC. It specifies CASSIGRGTSYEQYF. The variable domain in full, completed from reference TRBV19 and TRBJ2-7, reads DGGITQSPKYLFRKEGQNVTLSCEQNLNHDAMYWYRQDPGQGLRLIYYSQIVNDFQKGDIAEGYSVSREKKESFPLTVTSAQKNPTAFYLCASSIGRGTSYEQYFGPGTRLTVT.

V gene TRBV12-3 or TRBV12-4 combines with J gene TRBJ1-2, with D maybe TRBD1 (6 bases). V shed 4 bases and J shed 4 bases, with 10 bases lying between them. CDR3 length: 13 residues. The chain's CDR3 is CASSSTGLYGYTF. DNA for the CDR3: TGTGCCAGCAGTTCGACAGGTCTCTATGGCTACACCTTC.

This chain uses TRBV7-9 with TRBJ2-7, with a possible D match to TRBD1 (6 bases). The germline gives CDR1 SEHNR, CDR2 FQNEAQ (reference sequence). The CDR3 is 15 amino acids. V was shortened by 1 base and J by 2 bases, with 12 bases between the two germline ends. The CDR3 region has the DNA TGTGCCAGCAGCTTAGTACAGGGTCAAACCTACGAGCAGTACTTC. It specifies CASSLVQGQTYEQYF. Complete variable domain (other parts from reference TRBV7-9 and TRBJ2-7): DTGVSQNPRHKITKRGQNVTFRCDPISEHNRLYWYRQTLGQGPEFLTYFQNEAQLEKSRLLSDRFSAERPKGSFSTLEIQRTEQGDSAMYLCASSLVQGQTYEQYFGPGTRLTVT.

The chain employs TRBV19 and TRBJ2-3; the match to TRBD2 covers 13 bases. This CDR3 is built from 15 residues. The germline CDR1 and CDR2 sequences are LNHDA and SQIVND (reference sequence). Germline trimming cut 8 bases from V and 7 bases from J; bases unmatched to any gene: 9. The CDR3 DNA is TGTGCCAGTCGTAAACTAGCGGGGGGGCCGAATACGCAGTATTTT. It yields the protein CASRKLAGGPNTQYF.

This sequence joins TRBV6-4 and TRBJ2-1, with D tentatively TRBD1 (5 bases). CDR1 is MRHNA, CDR2 SNTAGT, per germline. The CDR3 covers 14 residues. The V and J ends lost 4 bases and 0 bases respectively, with 7 bases between them. The DNA for the CDR3 is TGTGCCAGCAGTGCAGGGCTCTCCTACAATGAGCAGTTCTTC. Protein sequence: CASSAGLSYNEQFF.

This rearrangement joins TRBV30 to TRBJ1-1; no reliable D call. Germline V gives CDR1 GTSNPN, CDR2 SVGIG (reference sequence). V was shortened by 2 bases and J by 9 bases, with 13 bases between the two germline ends. This CDR3 region has 12 residues. CDR3 sequence (DNA): TGTGCCTGGAGTCCTCAGAACGACAAAGCTTTCTTT. Residues: CAWSPQNDKAFF.